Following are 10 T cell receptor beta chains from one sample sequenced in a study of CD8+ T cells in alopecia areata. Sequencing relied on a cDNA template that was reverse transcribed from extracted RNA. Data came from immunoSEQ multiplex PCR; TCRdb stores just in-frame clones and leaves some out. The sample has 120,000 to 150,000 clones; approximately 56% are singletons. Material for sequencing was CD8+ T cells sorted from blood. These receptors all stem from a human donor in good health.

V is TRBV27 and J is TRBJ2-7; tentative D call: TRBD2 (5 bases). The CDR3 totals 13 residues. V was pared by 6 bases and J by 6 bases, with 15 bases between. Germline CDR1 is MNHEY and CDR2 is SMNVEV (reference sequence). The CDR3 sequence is CASRLGVFGEQYF. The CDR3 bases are TGTGCCAGCAGGCTCGGGGTTTTTGGCGAGCAGTACTTC.

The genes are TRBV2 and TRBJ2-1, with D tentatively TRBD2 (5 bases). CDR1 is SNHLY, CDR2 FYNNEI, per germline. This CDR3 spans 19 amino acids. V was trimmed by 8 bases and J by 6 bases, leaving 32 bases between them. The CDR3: CASHPASGPNQKETNEQFF. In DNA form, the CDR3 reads TGTGCCAGCCATCCGGCCAGCGGCCCCAACCAAAAGGAAACCAATGAGCAGTTCTTC.

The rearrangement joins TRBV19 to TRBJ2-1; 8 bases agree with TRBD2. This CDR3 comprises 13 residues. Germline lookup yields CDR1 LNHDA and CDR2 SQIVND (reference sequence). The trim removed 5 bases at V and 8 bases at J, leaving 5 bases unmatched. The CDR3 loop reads CASSFPGGYEQFF. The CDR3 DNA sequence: TGTGCCAGTAGTTTCCCGGGAGGGTATGAGCAGTTCTTC. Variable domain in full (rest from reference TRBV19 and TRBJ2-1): DGGITQSPKYLFRKEGQNVTLSCEQNLNHDAMYWYRQDPGQGLRLIYYSQIVNDFQKGDIAEGYSVSREKKESFPLTVTSAQKNPTAFYLCASSFPGGYEQFFGPGTRLTVL.

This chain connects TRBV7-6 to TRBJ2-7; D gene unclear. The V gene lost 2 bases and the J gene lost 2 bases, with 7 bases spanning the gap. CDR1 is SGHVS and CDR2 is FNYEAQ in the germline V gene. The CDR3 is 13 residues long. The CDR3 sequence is CASSLTRAYEQYF. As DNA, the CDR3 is TGTGCCAGCAGCTTAACACGAGCCTACGAGCAGTACTTC.

The CDR3: CASSFRGSEQYF. The CDR3, as DNA: TGTGCCAGCAGCTTCCGAGGCAGTGAGCAGTACTTC. The chain has TRBV7-3 and TRBJ2-7; D call uncertain. The CDR3 totals 12 residues. With 3 bases removed from V and 7 bases from J, the gap between germline ends came to 10 bases. CDR1 is SGHTA and CDR2 is FQGTGA in the germline V gene.

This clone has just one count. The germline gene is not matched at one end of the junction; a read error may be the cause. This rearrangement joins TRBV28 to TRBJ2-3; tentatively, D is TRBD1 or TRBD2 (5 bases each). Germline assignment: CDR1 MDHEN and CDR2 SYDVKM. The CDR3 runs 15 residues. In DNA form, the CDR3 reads TGTGCCAGCAGGCCCCCGGGGACGGGGATGGATACGCGGTATTTT. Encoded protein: CASRPPGTGMDTRYF.

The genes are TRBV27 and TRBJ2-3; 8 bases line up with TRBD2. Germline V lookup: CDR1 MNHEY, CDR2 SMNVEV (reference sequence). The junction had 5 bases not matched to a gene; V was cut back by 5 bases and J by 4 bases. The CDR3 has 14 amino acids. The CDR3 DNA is TGTGCCAGCAGTAGCGGGAGTGGCGCAGATACGCAGTATTTT. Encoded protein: CASSSGSGADTQYF.

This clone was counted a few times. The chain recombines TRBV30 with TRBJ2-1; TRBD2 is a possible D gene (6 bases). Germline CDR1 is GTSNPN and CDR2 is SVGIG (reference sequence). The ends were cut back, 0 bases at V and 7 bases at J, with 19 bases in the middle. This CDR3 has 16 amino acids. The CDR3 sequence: CAWSVQLAPLMNEQFF. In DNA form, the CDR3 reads TGTGCCTGGAGTGTACAACTAGCTCCCCTAATGAATGAGCAGTTCTTC.

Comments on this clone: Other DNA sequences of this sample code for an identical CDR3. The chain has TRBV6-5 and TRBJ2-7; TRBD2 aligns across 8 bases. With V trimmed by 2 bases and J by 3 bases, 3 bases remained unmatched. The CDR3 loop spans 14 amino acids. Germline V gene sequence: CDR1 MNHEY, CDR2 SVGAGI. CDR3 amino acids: CASSYGAGGYEQYF. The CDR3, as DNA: TGTGCCAGCAGTTACGGCGCGGGAGGCTACGAGCAGTACTTC.

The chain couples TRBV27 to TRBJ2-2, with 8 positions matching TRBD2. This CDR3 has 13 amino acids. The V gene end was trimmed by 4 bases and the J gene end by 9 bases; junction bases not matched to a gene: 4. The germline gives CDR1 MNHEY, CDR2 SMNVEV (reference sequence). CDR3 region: CASSYSGNRELFF. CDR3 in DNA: TGTGCCAGCAGTTATAGCGGGAACAGGGAGCTGTTTTTT.